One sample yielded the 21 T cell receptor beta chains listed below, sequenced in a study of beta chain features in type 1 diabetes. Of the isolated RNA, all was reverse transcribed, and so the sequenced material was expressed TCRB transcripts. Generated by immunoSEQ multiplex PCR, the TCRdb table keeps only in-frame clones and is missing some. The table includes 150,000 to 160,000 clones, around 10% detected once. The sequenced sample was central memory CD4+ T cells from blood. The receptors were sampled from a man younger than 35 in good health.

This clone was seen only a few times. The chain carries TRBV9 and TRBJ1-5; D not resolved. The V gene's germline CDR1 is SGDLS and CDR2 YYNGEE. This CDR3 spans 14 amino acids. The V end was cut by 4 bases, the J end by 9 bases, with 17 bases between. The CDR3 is CASSPDGGAGPQHF. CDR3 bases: TGTGCCAGCAGCCCCGACGGTGGTGCGGGGCCCCAGCATTTT.

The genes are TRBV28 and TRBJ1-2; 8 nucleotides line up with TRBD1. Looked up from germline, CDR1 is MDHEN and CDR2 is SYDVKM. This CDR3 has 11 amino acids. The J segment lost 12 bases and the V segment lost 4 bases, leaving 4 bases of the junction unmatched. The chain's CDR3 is CASSSTGANTF. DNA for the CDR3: TGTGCCAGCAGTTCGACAGGGGCGAACACCTTC.

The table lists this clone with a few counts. CDR3 coding DNA: TGCGCCAGCAGCGGAACTAGTGATGAGCAGTTCTTC. Residues: CASSGTSDEQFF. The chain combines TRBV5-1 with TRBJ2-1, with a weak D call TRBD2 (5 bases). The CDR3 sequence is 12 residues long. Germline loops: CDR1 SGHRS, CDR2 YFSETQ. With 4 bases removed from V and 8 bases from J, the gap between germline ends came to 10 bases.

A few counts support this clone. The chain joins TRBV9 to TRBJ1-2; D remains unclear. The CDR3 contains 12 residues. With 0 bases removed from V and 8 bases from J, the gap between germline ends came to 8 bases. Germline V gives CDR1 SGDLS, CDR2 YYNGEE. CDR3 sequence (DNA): TGTGCCAGCAGCGTAGAACGGTGGGGCTACACCTTC. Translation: CASSVERWGYTF.

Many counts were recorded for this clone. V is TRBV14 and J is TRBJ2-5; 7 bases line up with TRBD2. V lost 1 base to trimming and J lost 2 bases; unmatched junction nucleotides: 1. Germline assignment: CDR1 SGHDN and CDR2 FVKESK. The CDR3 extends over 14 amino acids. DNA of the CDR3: TGTGCCAGCAGCCAAGCGGGGGGACAAGAGACCCAGTACTTC. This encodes CASSQAGGQETQYF.

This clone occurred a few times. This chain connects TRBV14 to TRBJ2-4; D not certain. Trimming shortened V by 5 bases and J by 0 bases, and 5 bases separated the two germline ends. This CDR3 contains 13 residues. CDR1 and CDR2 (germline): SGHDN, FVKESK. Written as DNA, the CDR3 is TGTGCCAGCAGCTACTCAGCCAAAAACATTCAGTACTTC. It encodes CASSYSAKNIQYF.

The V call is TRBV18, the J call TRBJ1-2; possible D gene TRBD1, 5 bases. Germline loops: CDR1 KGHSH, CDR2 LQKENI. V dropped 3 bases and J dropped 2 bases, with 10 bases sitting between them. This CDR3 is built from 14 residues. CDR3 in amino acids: CASSPYQGNYGYTF. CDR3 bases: TGTGCCAGCTCACCTTATCAGGGAAACTATGGCTACACCTTC.

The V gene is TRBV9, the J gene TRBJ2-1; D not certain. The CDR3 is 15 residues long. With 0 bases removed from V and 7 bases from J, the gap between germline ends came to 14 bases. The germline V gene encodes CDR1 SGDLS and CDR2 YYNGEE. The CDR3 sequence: CASSVGLMEPNEQFF. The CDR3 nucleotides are TGTGCCAGCAGCGTAGGTTTAATGGAGCCTAATGAGCAGTTCTTC.

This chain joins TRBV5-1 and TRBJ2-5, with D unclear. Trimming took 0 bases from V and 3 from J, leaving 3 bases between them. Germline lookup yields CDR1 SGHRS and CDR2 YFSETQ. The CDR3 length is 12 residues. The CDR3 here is CASSLDEETQYF. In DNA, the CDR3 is TGCGCCAGCAGCTTGGATGAAGAGACCCAGTACTTC.

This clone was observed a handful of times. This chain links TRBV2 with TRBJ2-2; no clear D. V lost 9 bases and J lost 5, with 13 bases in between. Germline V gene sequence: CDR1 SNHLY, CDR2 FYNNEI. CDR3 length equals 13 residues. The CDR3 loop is CARGLYGTGELFF. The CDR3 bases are TGTGCCAGAGGGTTGTATGGGACCGGGGAGCTGTTTTTT. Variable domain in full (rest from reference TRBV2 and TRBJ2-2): EPEVTQTPSHQVTQMGQEVILRCVPISNHLYFYWYRQILGQKVEFLVSFYNNEISEKSEIFDDQFSVERPDGSNFTLKIRSTKLEDSAMYFCARGLYGTGELFFGEGSRLTVL.

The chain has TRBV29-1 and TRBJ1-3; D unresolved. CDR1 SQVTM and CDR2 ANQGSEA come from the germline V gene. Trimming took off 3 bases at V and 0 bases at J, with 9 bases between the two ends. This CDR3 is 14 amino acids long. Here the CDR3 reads CSVEPGYSGNTIYF. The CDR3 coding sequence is TGCAGCGTTGAGCCCGGTTACTCTGGAAACACCATATATTTT.

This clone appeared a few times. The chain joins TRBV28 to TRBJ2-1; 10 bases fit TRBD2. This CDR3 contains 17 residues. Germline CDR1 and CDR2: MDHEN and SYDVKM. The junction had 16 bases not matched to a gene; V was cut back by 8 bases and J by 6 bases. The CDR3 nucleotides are TGTGCCAGCGGTACCCTAGCGGGAGTTTCTTTGGGCAATGAGCAGTTCTTC. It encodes CASGTLAGVSLGNEQFF. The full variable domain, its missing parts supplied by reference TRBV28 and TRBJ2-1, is DVKVTQSSRYLVKRTGEKVFLECVQDMDHENMFWYRQDPGLGLRLIYFSYDVKMKEKGDIPEGYSVSREKKERFSLILESASTNQTSMYLCASGTLAGVSLGNEQFFGPGTRLTVL.

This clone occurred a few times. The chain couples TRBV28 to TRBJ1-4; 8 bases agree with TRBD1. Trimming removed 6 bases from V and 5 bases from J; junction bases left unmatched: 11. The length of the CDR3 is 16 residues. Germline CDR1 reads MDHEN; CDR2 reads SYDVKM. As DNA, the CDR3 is TGTGCCAGCAGACTCGGGACAGGAACCAGGAATGAAAAACTGTTTTTT. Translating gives CASRLGTGTRNEKLFF.

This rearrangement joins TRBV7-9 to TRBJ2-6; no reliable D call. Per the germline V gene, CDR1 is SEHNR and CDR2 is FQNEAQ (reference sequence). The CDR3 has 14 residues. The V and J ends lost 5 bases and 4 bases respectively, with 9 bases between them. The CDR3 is CASSRSVGANVLTF. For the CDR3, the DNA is TGTGCCAGCAGCCGGTCGGTAGGGGCCAACGTCCTGACTTTC.

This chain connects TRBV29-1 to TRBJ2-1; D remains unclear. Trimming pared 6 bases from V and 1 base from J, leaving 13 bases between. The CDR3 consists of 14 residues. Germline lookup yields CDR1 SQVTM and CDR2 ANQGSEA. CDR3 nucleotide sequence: TGCAGCGTAATACCAGGCCCTTCCTACAATGAGCAGTTCTTC. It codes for CSVIPGPSYNEQFF.

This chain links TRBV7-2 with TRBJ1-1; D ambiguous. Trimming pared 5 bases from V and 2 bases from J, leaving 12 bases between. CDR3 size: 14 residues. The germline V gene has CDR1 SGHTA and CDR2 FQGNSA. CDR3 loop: CASSPSGSNTEAFF. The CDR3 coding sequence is TGTGCCAGCAGCCCTAGCGGGTCTAACACTGAAGCTTTCTTT.

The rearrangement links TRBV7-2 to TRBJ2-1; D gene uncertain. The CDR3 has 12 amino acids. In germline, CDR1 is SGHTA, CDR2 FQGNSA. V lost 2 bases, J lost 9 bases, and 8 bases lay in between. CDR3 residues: CASSLRGTEQFF. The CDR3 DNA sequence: TGTGCCAGCAGCTTACGAGGAACTGAGCAGTTCTTC.

The CDR3 DNA reads as TGTGCCAGCAGGAAATATGGTAACTATGGCTACACCTTC. It codes for CASRKYGNYGYTF. V gene TRBV5-6 combines with J gene TRBJ1-2; D is unresolved. There are 13 residues in the CDR3. V gave up 5 bases and J gave up 1 base, with 9 bases separating them. Germline V gene data show CDR1 as SGHDT and CDR2 as YYEEEE.

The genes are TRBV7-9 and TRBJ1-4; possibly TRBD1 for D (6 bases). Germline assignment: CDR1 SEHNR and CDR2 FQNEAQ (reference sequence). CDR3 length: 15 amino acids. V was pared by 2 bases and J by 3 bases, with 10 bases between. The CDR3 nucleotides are TGTGCCAGCAGCTTAAGCCGGACAGCTAATGAAAAACTGTTTTTT. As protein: CASSLSRTANEKLFF.

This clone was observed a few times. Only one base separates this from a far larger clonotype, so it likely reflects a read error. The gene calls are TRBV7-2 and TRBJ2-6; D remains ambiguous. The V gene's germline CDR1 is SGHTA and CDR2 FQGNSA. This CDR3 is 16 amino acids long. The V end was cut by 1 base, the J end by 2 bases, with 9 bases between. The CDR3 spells CASSLVAGAGANVLTF. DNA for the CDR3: TGTGCCAGCAGCTTAGTGGCTGGCGCTGGGGCCAACGTCCTGACTTTC.

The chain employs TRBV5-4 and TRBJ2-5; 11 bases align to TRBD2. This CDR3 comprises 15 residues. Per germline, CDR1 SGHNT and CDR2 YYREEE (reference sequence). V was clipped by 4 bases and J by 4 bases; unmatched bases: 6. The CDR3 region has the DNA TGTGCCAGCAGCCGTAGCGGGGGGGCTGGAGAGACCCAGTACTTC. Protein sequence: CASSRSGGAGETQYF.